This T cell receptor (beta chain) stems from a study of technical replicates of blood from a few donors. Only in-frame clones appear in the TCRdb table, and some are missing; sequencing was by immunoSEQ multiplex PCR. The data hold over 50,000 clones, with around 92% observed a single time. This clone has only one observation. CDR3 length: 18 amino acids. The V gene's germline CDR1 is SEHNR and CDR2 FQNEAQ (reference sequence). Germline trimming cut 2 bases from V and 5 bases from J; bases unmatched to any gene: 16. The sample taken for sequencing was PBMCs. This sequence joins TRBV7-9 and TRBJ1-1, with 8 positions matching TRBD1. This clonotype originated in a human donor in good health. Some clones in this sample may be carry-over from other donors' samples. CDR3 residues: CASSLLPERQGKVTEAFF. CDR3 in DNA: TGTGCCAGCAGCTTACTCCCTGAAAGACAGGGGAAAGTTACTGAAGCTTTCTTT.